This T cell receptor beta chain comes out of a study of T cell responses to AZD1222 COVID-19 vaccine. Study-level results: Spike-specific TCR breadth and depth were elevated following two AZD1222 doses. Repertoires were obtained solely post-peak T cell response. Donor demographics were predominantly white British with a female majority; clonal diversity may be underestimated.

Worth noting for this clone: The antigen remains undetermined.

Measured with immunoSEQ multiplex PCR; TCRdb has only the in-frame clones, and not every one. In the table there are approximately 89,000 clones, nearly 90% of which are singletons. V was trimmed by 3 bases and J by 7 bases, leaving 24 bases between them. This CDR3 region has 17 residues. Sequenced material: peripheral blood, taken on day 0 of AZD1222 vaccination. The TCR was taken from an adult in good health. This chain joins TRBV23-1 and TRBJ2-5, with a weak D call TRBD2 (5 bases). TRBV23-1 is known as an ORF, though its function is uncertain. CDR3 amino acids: CASSHPQLDRRGWTQYF. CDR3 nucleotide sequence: TGCGCCAGCAGTCACCCCCAGCTGGACCGCCGAGGGTGGACCCAGTACTTC.